This T cell receptor beta chain was recovered during a study of cytomegalovirus exposure and HLA in healthy donors (dated by TCRdb to about 2017). Turning to the overall study: In an earlier analysis of fewer than 750 of the donors, about 270 Gb of sequence data and 100 million or so unique TCR beta sequences from about 179 million T cells were reported. In a later analysis, previously published TCR beta repertoires from 666 donors were re-analyzed and high-resolution HLA genotyping was added so that TCR occurrence patterns could be studied. In an earlier analysis of 550 to 700 of the donors, high-throughput TCR beta sequencing was used to judge whether each TCR beta V gene segment behaved as functional or pseudogenic. Class I and class II HLA loci were covered by the typing at four-digit resolution. The aim of the study was to test whether cataloging public T cell receptors could identify signatures of past pathogen exposure. The study used immunosequencing to profile the T cell repertoires of approximately 690 subjects and linked those repertoires to cytomegalovirus serostatus. The genetic ancestry cluster associated with self-reported Caucasian donors included around four fifths of the roughly 410 genotyped donors. Rather than drawing on any new phenotypic data, the later analysis identified candidate immune exposures from TCR beta sequences and the way those sequences occurred across donors. Donor age, sex, ethnicity and CMV serostatus were collected together with the repertoire data. A later genetic analysis used genome-wide SNP genotypes for about three fifths of the roughly 700 donors, treating that subset as a discovery cohort. Four or five DR-DQ haplotypes were handled as single units for association and clustering because linkage in the cohort was strong. Every discovery cohort repertoire had been produced on one sequencing platform. An early release covering about 600 HLA-typed donors comprised about 290 gigabases of sequencing data and approximately 85 million unique TCR sequences. Across 300 to 500 genotyped donors of the cohort, an average of about 240,000 unique TCR beta nucleotide sequences per donor were sequenced, and roughly a sixth of those sequences were non-productive. Typing coverage differed by locus: A, B, C, DRB1 and DQB1 were typed in about 620-640 donors, DQA1 in around 500, DPA1 in around 600, and DPB1 in just under 490. In addition to the first cohort of about 650 subjects, a separate validation cohort of 100 to 150 different subjects was used. The study combined high-throughput TCR immunosequencing, statistical association of individual TCRs with disease status, and machine learning to predict cytomegalovirus infection status. Summary of the overall study and its limitations: Because counts were too low, some 17 rarely observed V segments, including chromosome 9 orphons, were left out of the earlier analysis of a few hundred of the donors. Only TCR beta chains were sequenced in this cohort, and the absence of alpha or paired-chain data limited detectable features. The study listed 164 TCR beta chains as associated with cytomegalovirus. A further reported finding was that TCR beta sequences accurately predicted the HLA-A and HLA-B alleles for most subjects in the first cohort. Linkage disequilibrium might explain the correlated functional status among segregating V segments, but an unknown experimental factor could not be ruled out. For the cohort, immune exposure information was limited to CMV serostatus. A later analysis found that most CMV-associated TCR beta chains appeared HLA-restricted, with HLA associations seemingly driven largely by CMV exposure. Sequencing depth was assumed to be roughly uniform across donors in the presence/absence analyses, though that assumption may not hold. A later analysis found that HLA-associated TCR beta chains were more clonally expanded and had lower generation probabilities than equally common non-associated chains. It was suggested by the authors that the approach could potentially be generalized to other disease states and immunological phenotypes. A later analysis reported that several top co-occurrence clusters appeared linked to parvovirus B19, influenza, CMV and Epstein-Barr virus. In a later analysis, some 17,000 TCR beta sequences were associated with specific HLA alleles at a false discovery rate of 0.05. Cytomegalovirus status was reported to be diagnosed by the classifier with high specificity and sensitivity in both the original and validation cohorts. In vitro tests confirmed that three of the cytomegalovirus-associated TCR beta chains recognize cytomegalovirus antigens. In a later genetic analysis, a missense DCLRE1C variant was associated with V-gene and J-gene trimming of TCR beta chains, and the association was replicated in an independent cohort. Broadly in line with IMGT annotations, most TCR beta V segments showed up in productive rearrangements about 87% or about 30% of the time in an earlier analysis of around 600 of the donors. Because HLA typing was unavailable for some donors at each locus, only the typed subset was used in association tests. In a later analysis, TCR association rates were found to vary across HLA loci, with the most associated TCRs seen for DRB1 alleles and the fewest for HLA-C alleles. While some public TCRs were present in many individuals, most TCR sequences turned up only very rarely across donors. A group of highly shared sequence variants was considered likely to be a technical artifact of the sequencing pipeline. Strong co-occurrence of HLA alleles, especially DR and DQ, made assigning TCR associations to individual alleles difficult. In a later genetic analysis, fewer N-insertions in productive TCRs were reported among donors in an Asian-associated ancestry cluster than the roughly 700-donor mean.

The cohort comprised hundreds of healthy bone marrow donors. At the time of sampling, all cohort members were nominally healthy, though unrecorded immune exposures were likely present. The donor was CMV seronegative and belonged to the group of several hundred seronegative cohort members. A peripheral blood sample was provided by each donor, and peripheral blood mononuclear cells were used for TCR beta sequencing. The Qiagen DNeasy Blood Extraction Kit was used to extract genomic DNA from the blood cell samples. Library preparation was by the immunoSEQ multiplex PCR assay. A mixture of 60 forward primers for TCR Vbeta segments and 13 reverse primers for TCR Jbeta segments was used in the multiplex PCR. The CDR3 region of rearranged TCR beta genes was amplified from genomic DNA with a multiplex PCR assay. On the Illumina HiSeq System, the amplified TCR beta libraries were sequenced as 87-base-pair reads. Per the authors' processing: A later analysis counted about 80 million unique TCR beta chains across the roughly 700 repertoires, and some 12 million of these chains were shared by at least two donors. To remove PCR and sequencing errors, raw reads were error-corrected and collapsed into unique sequences using a nearest-neighbor algorithm that merged closely related sequences. To assign V, D and J gene segments, CDR3 sequences were aligned to IMGT reference sequences. For a sequence to be retained, at least a six-nucleotide match to both a V gene segment and a J gene segment was required. Rearrangements were called productive when the CDR3 lacked stop codons and stayed in frame with V and J; all others were non-productive. Following IMGT convention, CDR3 was defined as the stretch from the second conserved V-encoded cysteine up to the conserved J-encoded phenylalanine. The earlier analysis of 587 of the donors excluded sequences that lacked an unambiguous match to a single V gene segment. An earlier analysis of 550 to 650 of the donors classified V segments as functional when productive rearrangements were above 56.7% and as segregating when the standard deviation between donors was above 5%. A statistical classification framework was built to diagnose cytomegalovirus status from the catalog of TCR beta chain sequences. In a later analysis, TCR nucleotide sequences were compared against IMGT/GENE-DB human TR gene sequences so that V and J genes could be assigned. The TCRdist pipeline was used in a later analysis to assign CDR3 sequences and most-parsimonious VDJ recombination scenarios. A later analysis defined each TCR beta chain by its CDR3 amino acid sequence plus V-gene family, and excluded reads lacking a unique V-gene family. In a later analysis, some 600 highly shared, low-generation-probability nucleotide sequences were removed to address suspected cross-contamination and a sequencing artifact. In a later analysis, a clonal expansion index was calculated for each public chain from normalized within-repertoire ranks of inferred template counts. A later analysis computed generation probabilities with a VDJ recombination model fitted to out-of-frame rearrangements, and checked the results against IGoR. In a later analysis, TCR-TCR, TCR-HLA and TCR-CMV co-occurrence was scored with hypergeometric tests, and a repertoire-size bias correction was applied to TCR pairs. A later analysis estimated false discovery rates by permuting HLA or CMV assignments 20 times. In a later analysis, co-occurring TCRs were grouped with DBSCAN, and TCRdist sequence similarity was added when clustering was performed within HLA-allele-positive subsets. For co-occurrence clustering, repertoires with fewer than 30,000 or more than 120,000 public chains were excluded, along with a handful of repertoires with anomalous nucleotide sharing. TCRdb took this table from immuneACCESS and kept in-frame rearrangements with V and J called. Such tables lack part of the clones; where checked against another copy, unresolved V genes explain under half of the gap, and the rest is unexplained. V, J and clone size were drawn from that table, and D and trimming were deduced from the DNA. Present in this sample are around 150,000 clones, less than 9.5% of which were seen just once. About 2% of the sample is held by the ten biggest clonotypes.

Concerning this clone itself: Its antigen remains unidentified. No much larger clonotype is one base removed from it; base qualities were not supplied. The same CDR3 also results from other DNA sequences found in this sample.

Sequencing input: PBMCs. This receptor was obtained from a male donor in good health and CMV-seronegative.

The DNA sequence follows: TGTGCCACCAGCAGAGCTGAGGGACAGGGGCCTAGACTAGCGGGAGGGCCGGGGGAAGAGACCCAGTACTTC. This yields the protein CATSRAEGQGPRLAGGPGEETQYF. The chain links TRBV15 with TRBJ2-5, with 14 bases in between that match TRBD2. CDR1 and CDR2 were assigned from the germline V gene (reference sequence) as LNHNV and YYDKDF. From its cysteine to its phenylalanine, the CDR3 spans 24 amino acids. Just the 72-base CDR3 DNA is kept, in frame starting at base 1. Compared with germline, V lacks 1 base and J lacks 3 bases; bases without a gene match: 25.